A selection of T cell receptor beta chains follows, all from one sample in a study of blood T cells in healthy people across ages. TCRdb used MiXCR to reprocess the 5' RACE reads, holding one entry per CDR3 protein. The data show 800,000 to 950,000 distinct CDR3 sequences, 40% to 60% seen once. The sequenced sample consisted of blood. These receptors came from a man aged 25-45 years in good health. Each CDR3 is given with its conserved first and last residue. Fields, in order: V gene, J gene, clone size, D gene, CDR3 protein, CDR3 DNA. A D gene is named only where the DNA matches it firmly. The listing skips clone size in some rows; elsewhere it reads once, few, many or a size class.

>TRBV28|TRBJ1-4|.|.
CASSPSGGRDEKLFF
TGTGCCAGCAGTCCGTCGGGAGGTAGGGATGAAAAACTGTTTTTT
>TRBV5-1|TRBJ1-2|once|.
CASSEPGHGVGYTF
TGCGCCAGCAGCGAACCGGGACATGGGGTGGGCTACACCTTC
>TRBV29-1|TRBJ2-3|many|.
CSVEVRRAFGPKADTQYF
TGCAGCGTTGAAGTACGACGGGCGTTCGGTCCTAAGGCTGATACGCAGTATTTT
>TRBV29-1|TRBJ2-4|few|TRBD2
CSVEARTSGGAAKNIQYF
TGCAGCGTTGAAGCGAGGACTAGCGGGGGGGCCGCCAAAAACATTCAGTACTTC
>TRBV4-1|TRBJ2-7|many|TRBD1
CASSQERDRGYEQYF
TGCGCCAGCAGCCAAGAGCGGGACAGGGGTTACGAGCAGTACTTC
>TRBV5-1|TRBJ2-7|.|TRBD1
CASSLGADRATYEQYF
TGCGCCAGCAGCTTGGGCGCGGACAGGGCGACCTACGAGCAGTACTTC
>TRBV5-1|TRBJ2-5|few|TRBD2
CASGGGRGLQETQYF
TGCGCCAGCGGCGGGGGGCGAGGGCTCCAAGAGACCCAGTACTTC
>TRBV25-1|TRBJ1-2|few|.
CASSESSREGYTF
TGTGCCAGCAGTGAATCCAGCAGGGAAGGCTACACCTTC
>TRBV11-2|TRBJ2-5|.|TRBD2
CASSLVEERGIRETQYF
TGTGCCAGCAGCTTAGTCGAGGAGCGGGGGATTCGAGAGACCCAGTACTTC
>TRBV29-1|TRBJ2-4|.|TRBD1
CSVGTGFIGVGIQYF
TGCAGCGTGGGGACAGGCTTTATCGGGGTAGGGATTCAGTACTTC
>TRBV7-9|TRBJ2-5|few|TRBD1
CASSLVGQAKETQYF
TGTGCCAGCAGCTTAGTTGGACAGGCCAAAGAGACCCAGTACTTC
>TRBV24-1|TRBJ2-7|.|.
CATSVTAVEQYF
TGTGCCACCAGTGTGACAGCCGTCGAGCAGTACTTC
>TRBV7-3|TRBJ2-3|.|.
CASSPQGNPSYF
TGTGCCAGCAGCCCCCAGGGGAACCCCTCGTATTTT
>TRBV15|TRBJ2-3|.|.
CATSSFRGTDTQYF
TGTGCCACCAGCAGTTTCCGGGGGACAGATACGCAGTATTTT
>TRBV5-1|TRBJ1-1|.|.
CASSLEGRDNTEAFF
TGCGCCAGCAGCTTGGAGGGTCGTGATAACACTGAAGCTTTCTTT
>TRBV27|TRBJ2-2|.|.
CASSAKYLGELFF
TGTGCCAGCAGTGCCAAATACCTCGGGGAGCTGTTTTTT
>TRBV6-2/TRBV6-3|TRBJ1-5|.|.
CATQGFGQPQHF
TGTGCCACCCAGGGTTTCGGCCAGCCCCAGCATTTT
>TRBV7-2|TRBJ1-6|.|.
CASSFLGQNSPLHF
TGTGCCAGCAGCTTCCTCGGGCAAAATTCACCCCTCCACTTT
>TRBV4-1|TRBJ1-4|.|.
CASSQERLGVLFF
TGCGCCAGCAGCCAAGAGAGGCTGGGCGTACTGTTTTTT
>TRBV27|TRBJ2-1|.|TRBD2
CASTRGTSGSYEQFF
TGTGCCAGCACCCGAGGGACTAGCGGGAGCTATGAGCAGTTCTTC
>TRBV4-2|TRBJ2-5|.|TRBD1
CASSQEPGQGYNEQYF
TGTGCCAGCAGCCAAGAGCCGGGACAGGGGTACAATGAGCAGTACTTC
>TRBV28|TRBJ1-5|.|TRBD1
CASSSYRGGSQPQHF
TGTGCCAGCAGTTCTTACAGGGGTGGCAGTCAGCCCCAGCATTTT